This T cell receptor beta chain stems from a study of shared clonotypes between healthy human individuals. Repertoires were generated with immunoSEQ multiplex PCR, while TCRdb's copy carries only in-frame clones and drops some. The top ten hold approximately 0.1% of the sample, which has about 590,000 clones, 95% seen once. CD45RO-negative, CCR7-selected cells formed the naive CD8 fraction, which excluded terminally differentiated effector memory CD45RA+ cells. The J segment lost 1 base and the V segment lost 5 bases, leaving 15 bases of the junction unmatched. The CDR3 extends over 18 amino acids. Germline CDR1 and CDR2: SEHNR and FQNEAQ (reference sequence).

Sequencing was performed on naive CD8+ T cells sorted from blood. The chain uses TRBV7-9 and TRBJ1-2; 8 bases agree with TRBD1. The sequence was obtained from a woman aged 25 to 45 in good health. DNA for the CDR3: TGTGCCAGCAGCCCTAGCCGGGACAGGCCCACCGATAACTATGGCTACACCTTC. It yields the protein CASSPSRDRPTDNYGYTF.